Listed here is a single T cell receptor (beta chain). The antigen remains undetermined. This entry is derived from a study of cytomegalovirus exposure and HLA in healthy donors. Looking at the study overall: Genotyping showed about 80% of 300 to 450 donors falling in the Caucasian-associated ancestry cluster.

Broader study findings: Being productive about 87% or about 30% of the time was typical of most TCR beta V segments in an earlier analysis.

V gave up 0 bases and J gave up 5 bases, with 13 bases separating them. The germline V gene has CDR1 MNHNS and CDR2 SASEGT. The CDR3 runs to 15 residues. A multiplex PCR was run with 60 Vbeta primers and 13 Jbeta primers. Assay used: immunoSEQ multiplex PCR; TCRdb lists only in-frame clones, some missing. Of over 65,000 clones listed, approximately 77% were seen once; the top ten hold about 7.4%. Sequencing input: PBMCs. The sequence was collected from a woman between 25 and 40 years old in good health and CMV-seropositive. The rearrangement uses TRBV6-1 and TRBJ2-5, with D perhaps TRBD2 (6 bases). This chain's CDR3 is CASSEAGLERETQYF. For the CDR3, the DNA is TGTGCCAGCAGTGAAGCGGGACTTGAGCGGGAGACCCAGTACTTC.